This is a list of T cell receptor beta chains from one sample in a study of blood T cell repertoires in COVID-19. Produced via immunoSEQ multiplex PCR; TCRdb's table is partial and in-frame only. The data show more than 95,000 clones, 70% to 90% seen once. The sample comprised peripheral blood. The origin of the receptors is a woman aged 55-70 years with acute or convalescent COVID-19. CDR3s include the opening cysteine and the closing phenylalanine or tryptophan. Each record gives: clone size, V gene, J gene, D gene, CDR3 DNA, CDR3 protein. D genes are given only for firm matches. A row's size may be missing; if present it is once, few, many or a size class.

clone_size: -
v_call: TRBV7-8
j_call: TRBJ1-4
d_call: TRBD1
cdr3_nt: TGTGCCAGCAGCTTGGGACAGGGAGAAGAAAAACTGTTTTTT
cdr3_aa: CASSLGQGEEKLFF

clone_size: -
v_call: TRBV7-6
j_call: TRBJ1-5
d_call: TRBD1
cdr3_nt: TGTGCCAGCAGCTTAGGGACAGGGAACCAGCCCCAGCATTTT
cdr3_aa: CASSLGTGNQPQHF

clone_size: -
v_call: TRBV5-1
j_call: TRBJ1-4
d_call: TRBD1
cdr3_nt: TGCGCCAGCAGCTGGGGACAGGGGGGTGAAAAACTGTTTTTT
cdr3_aa: CASSWGQGGEKLFF

clone_size: -
v_call: TRBV6-1
j_call: TRBJ1-6
d_call: -
cdr3_nt: TGTGCCAGCAGTGAAGACGCCGGGGTTGCTTCACCCCTCCACTTT
cdr3_aa: CASSEDAGVASPLHF

clone_size: -
v_call: TRBV20-1
j_call: TRBJ1-1
d_call: -
cdr3_nt: TGCAGTGCTCAAAAGAACACTGAAGCTTTCTTT
cdr3_aa: CSAQKNTEAFF

clone_size: -
v_call: TRBV6-2/TRBV6-3
j_call: TRBJ2-5
d_call: -
cdr3_nt: TGTGCCAGCAGTTACAGGCATTGGGGCCGGTCTCGCCAAGAGACCCAGTACTTC
cdr3_aa: CASSYRHWGRSRQETQYF

clone_size: -
v_call: TRBV18
j_call: TRBJ1-1
d_call: TRBD1
cdr3_nt: TGTGCCAGCTCACCGGGGGGGACAGGGGTTGACACTGAAGCTTTCTTT
cdr3_aa: CASSPGGTGVDTEAFF

clone_size: few
v_call: TRBV6-1
j_call: TRBJ2-7
d_call: TRBD2
cdr3_nt: TGTGCCAGCAGTGCCGGGACTAGCGGGATCCTCTACGAGCAGTACTTC
cdr3_aa: CASSAGTSGILYEQYF

clone_size: -
v_call: TRBV6-5
j_call: TRBJ1-1
d_call: -
cdr3_nt: TGTGCCAGCAGTTACAGGGGTGCTGAAGCTTTCTTT
cdr3_aa: CASSYRGAEAFF

clone_size: -
v_call: TRBV6-6
j_call: TRBJ1-6
d_call: -
cdr3_nt: TGTGCCAGCAGTCCCACGAGAGGGAAGGCCGTTAATTCACCCCTCCACTTT
cdr3_aa: CASSPTRGKAVNSPLHF